This T cell receptor (beta chain) was profiled in a study of cytomegalovirus exposure and HLA in healthy donors (dated by TCRdb to about 2017). A note on the overall study: According to a later analysis, the 120 validation repertoires were produced on the same platform as the roughly 600 repertoires of the first cohort. A separate validation cohort of over 95 different subjects was used in addition to the 666-subject first cohort. The study was designed to test whether signatures of past pathogen exposure could be identified by cataloging public T cell receptors. To predict cytomegalovirus infection status, the study combined high-throughput TCR immunosequencing, statistical association of individual TCRs with disease status, and machine learning.

The library was produced with the immunoSEQ multiplex PCR assay. The study's own analysis went as follows. To diagnose cytomegalovirus status from the catalog of TCR beta chain sequences, a statistical classification framework was built. TCRdb re-hosts the immuneACCESS table, in-frame sequences only. Its copies lack some clones; in the studies checked, an unresolved V gene accounts for under half of them, and the cause for the rest is not known. The V and J calls and the clone size are those of that table, but D and trimming were determined from the DNA. Here the sample has tens of thousands of clones; approximately 93% occur a single time. The ten largest clonotypes hold over 1.2% of the sample. The donors belonged to the validation cohort of approximately 130 subjects, which was separate from the roughly 700-subject first cohort. As regards this clone: What antigen it recognizes has not been identified. Base qualities were left out, and no much larger clone turns up one base away.

The paper's findings and limits, for the study overall: A few of the identified cytomegalovirus-associated TCR beta chains were confirmed in vitro to be specific for cytomegalovirus antigens. A later analysis found that TCRs clustered in the first cohort also tended to co-occur in the approximately 120 validation repertoires, with 94% of cluster scores above 0. A later analysis lacked HLA typing for the validation cohort, so it scored co-occurrence in that cohort across all 120 or so repertoires. Across donors, most TCR sequences were observed very rarely, whereas some public TCRs were present in many individuals. In both the original and validation cohorts, the classifier was reported to diagnose cytomegalovirus status with high specificity and sensitivity. The study listed 170 or so TCR beta chains as associated with cytomegalovirus. The authors suggested that the approach could potentially be generalized to other disease states and immunological phenotypes.

Sample: PBMCs. This receptor was identified in a man younger than 30 in good health and CMV-seropositive.

The base sequence is TGTGCCTGGAGTGTAAAACAGGGGATTGAAGCTTTCTTT. Its product reads: CAWSVKQGIEAFF. The sequence is built from TRBV30 and TRBJ1-1; 7 central nucleotides agree with TRBD1. Trimmed from V: 0 bases; trimmed from J: 7 bases; junction bases lacking a gene match: 5. CDR1 and CDR2, per the germline V gene (reference sequence), are GTSNPN and SVGIG. The CDR3 holds 13 amino acids from the cysteine to the phenylalanine. Only the CDR3 portion is preserved as DNA: 39 bases, with reading frame beginning at the first base.